This paragraph reports one T cell receptor beta chain. The antigen is unknown. TCRdb reprocessed the reads via MiXCR and lists one record per CDR3 protein. The sample lists approximately 1,000,000 distinct CDR3 sequences, roughly 30% occurring once. This specimen belongs to a study of T cell repertoires in cytomegalovirus infection. Study details: The study used recently identified HLA-C-restricted and well-studied HLA-B-restricted CMV epitopes. Matching HLA type and CMV infection were both indicated by public TCR beta signatures.

This CDR3 comprises 12 residues. CDR1 is SGHAT, CDR2 FQNNGV, per germline. Trimming shortened V by 5 bases and J by 6 bases, and 10 bases separated the two germline ends. General study findings and limits: HLA-C-restricted CMV clonotypes gave the most frequent clonotype in two of eight donors.

The source was cultured CD8+ T cells from PBMCs, collected from culture after CMV antigen stimulation. This chain uses TRBV11-2 with TRBJ1-1; D is possibly TRBD1 (5 bases). The clonotype was recovered from a human donor in good health (CMV status not recorded). Some clones in this sample may be carry-over from other donors' samples. The CDR3, as DNA: TGTGCCAGCAGCAAGCCAGGGCCTGAAGCTTTCTTT. Translated: CASSKPGPEAFF.